This record concerns one T cell receptor beta chain sequence. Repertoires were generated with immunoSEQ multiplex PCR, while TCRdb's copy carries only in-frame clones and drops some. Among 250,000 or so clones listed, 75% to 90% were seen once. The sample belongs to a study of blood T cell repertoires in COVID-19. Overall study: The cDNA or gDNA used as material had been derived from T cells, B-cell-depleted T cells, or PBMCs.

The CDR3 loop spans 15 amino acids. V lost 5 bases, J lost 4 bases, and 15 bases lay in between. Germline V CDR1 and CDR2: SGHAT, FQNNGV. The specimen sequenced was peripheral blood. The rearrangement joins TRBV11-2 to TRBJ2-1; possibly TRBD2 for D (7 bases). This TCR derives from a woman aged 40 to 49 who had recovered from COVID-19. The CDR3 region has the DNA TGTGCCAGCAGCCCTCGGGGGGCGGTTTACAATGAGCAGTTCTTC. Translating it yields CASSPRGAVYNEQFF.